The present TCR beta chain was sequenced within a study of somatic mutations in cytotoxic T cells in rheumatoid arthritis. Whole-study results and caveats: A single CD8+ clone exceeded 20% of CD8+ cells in about an eighth of the roughly 60 patients. Unidentified antigens were the targets of the expanded CD8+ clones.

Comment on this clone: Its antigen is as yet unknown.

Using immunoSEQ multiplex PCR, the repertoire was profiled, and TCRdb retains in-frame clones only, with some absent. This sample carries roughly 18,000 clones, 80% of them seen once, and the ten largest clones take approximately 30%. With 5 bases removed from V and 0 bases from J, the gap between germline ends came to 11 bases. Germline CDR1 SGHAT, CDR2 FQDESV (reference sequence). CDR3 length: 15 amino acids. Sequenced material: CD8+ T cells sorted from blood. This receptor was obtained from an adult with rheumatoid arthritis. The rearrangement joins TRBV11-1 to TRBJ2-1; D is uncertain. This chain's CDR3 is CASSPPTDSYNEQFF. DNA for the CDR3: TGTGCCAGCAGCCCCCCCACTGACTCCTACAATGAGCAGTTCTTC.